This T cell receptor beta chain was captured in a study of blood T cells in healthy people across ages. V was shortened by 3 bases and J by 4 bases, with 19 bases between the two germline ends. Germline V gene data show CDR1 as DFQATT and CDR2 as SNEGSKA (reference sequence). This CDR3 has 16 residues. For the second PCR, which ran for about 7 to 11 cycles, a sample-barcoded 5' primer and a J-beta primer mix were used. One entry per CDR3 protein, called by TCRdb with MiXCR from the 5' RACE reads. Of around 1,000,000 distinct CDR3 sequences in the sample, roughly 24% were seen once. These same records also appear under a second study, on T cells of mothers and their children. That report adds: Healthy Caucasian mothers, a few in number, and their six children were the donors. Overlap ran slightly, non-significantly higher for related than unrelated mother-child pairs.

Sequenced material: blood. This clonotype was sampled from a girl aged 2-10 years in good health. This sequence joins TRBV20-1 and TRBJ1-5; D perhaps matches TRBD1 (6 bases). CDR3 nucleotides: TGCAGTGCTAGTTTTTCGGGGGCGGGTGCAAATCAGCCCCAGCATTTT. Encoded protein: CSASFSGAGANQPQHF.